The present T cell receptor beta chain was sequenced within a study of PD-L1 blockade in urothelial cancer. On the study more broadly: Patients had undergone 0 to 3 prior chemotherapy regimens.

Patients in the study were battling locally advanced or metastatic urothelial carcinoma. The CDR3 loop spans 15 amino acids. Germline V gene sequence: CDR1 MDHEN, CDR2 SYDVKM. Trimming left V 4 bases short and J 5 bases short, with 14 bases between. Profiled with immunoSEQ multiplex PCR; TCRdb holds only in-frame clones, not every one. The sample shows 33,000 or so clones, roughly 80% of them seen only once. The specimen was PBMCs, collected around atezolizumab (anti-PD-L1) treatment. The TCR originated in a man between 65 and 80 years old with urothelial cancer. This chain uses TRBV28 with TRBJ2-2, with a weak D call TRBD1 (6 bases). The CDR3 region is CASSSNPTGTGELFF. As DNA, the CDR3 is TGTGCCAGCAGTTCAAACCCGACAGGTACCGGGGAGCTGTTTTTT. The full variable domain, its missing parts supplied by reference TRBV28 and TRBJ2-2, is DVKVTQSSRYLVKRTGEKVFLECVQDMDHENMFWYRQDPGLGLRLIYFSYDVKMKEKGDIPEGYSVSREKKERFSLILESASTNQTSMYLCASSSNPTGTGELFFGEGSRLTVL.